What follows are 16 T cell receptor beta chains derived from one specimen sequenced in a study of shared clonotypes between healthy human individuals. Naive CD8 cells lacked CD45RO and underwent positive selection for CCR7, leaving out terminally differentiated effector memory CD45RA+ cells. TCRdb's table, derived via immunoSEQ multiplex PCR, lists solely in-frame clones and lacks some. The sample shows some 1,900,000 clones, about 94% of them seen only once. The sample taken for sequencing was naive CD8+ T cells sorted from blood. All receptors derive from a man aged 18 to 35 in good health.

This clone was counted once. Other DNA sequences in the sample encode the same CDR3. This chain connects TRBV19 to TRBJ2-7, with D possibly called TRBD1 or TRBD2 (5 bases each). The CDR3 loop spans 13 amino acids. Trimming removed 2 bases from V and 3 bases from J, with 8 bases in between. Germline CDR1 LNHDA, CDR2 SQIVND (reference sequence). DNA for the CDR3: TGTGCCAGTAGTATAACAGGACTCTACGAGCAGTACTTC. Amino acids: CASSITGLYEQYF. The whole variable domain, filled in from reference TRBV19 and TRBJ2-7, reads DGGITQSPKYLFRKEGQNVTLSCEQNLNHDAMYWYRQDPGQGLRLIYYSQIVNDFQKGDIAEGYSVSREKKESFPLTVTSAQKNPTAFYLCASSITGLYEQYFGPGTRLTVT.

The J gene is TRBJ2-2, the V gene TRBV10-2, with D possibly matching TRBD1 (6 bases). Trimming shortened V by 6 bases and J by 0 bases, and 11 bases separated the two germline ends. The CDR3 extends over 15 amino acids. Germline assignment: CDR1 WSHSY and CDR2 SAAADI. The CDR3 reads CASRVGTTNTGELFF. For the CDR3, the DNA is TGCGCCAGCAGGGTCGGGACAACGAACACCGGGGAGCTGTTTTTT.

The CDR3 region has the DNA TGTGCCAGCAGTGATCCGACTAGCGGGAGAATCGACGAGCAGTACTTC. This gives the protein CASSDPTSGRIDEQYF. The chain couples TRBV2 to TRBJ2-7; 12 bases fit TRBD2. V lost 3 bases to trimming and J lost 5 bases; unmatched junction nucleotides: 8. Germline CDR1 is SNHLY and CDR2 is FYNNEI. This CDR3 region has 16 residues.

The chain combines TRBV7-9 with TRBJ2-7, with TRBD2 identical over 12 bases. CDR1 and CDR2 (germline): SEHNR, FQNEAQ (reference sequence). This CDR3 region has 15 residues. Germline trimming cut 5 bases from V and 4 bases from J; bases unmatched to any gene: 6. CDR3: CASSLWTSGIYEQYF. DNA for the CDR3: TGTGCCAGCAGCCTCTGGACTAGCGGGATTTACGAGCAGTACTTC. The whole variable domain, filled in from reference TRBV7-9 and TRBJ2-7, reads DTGVSQNPRHKITKRGQNVTFRCDPISEHNRLYWYRQTLGQGPEFLTYFQNEAQLEKSRLLSDRFSAERPKGSFSTLEIQRTEQGDSAMYLCASSLWTSGIYEQYFGPGTRLTVT.

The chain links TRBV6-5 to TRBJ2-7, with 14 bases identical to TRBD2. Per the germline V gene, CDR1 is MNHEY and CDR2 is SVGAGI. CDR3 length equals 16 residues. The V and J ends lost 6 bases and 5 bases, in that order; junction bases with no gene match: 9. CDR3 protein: CASSYDGLAGGHEQYF. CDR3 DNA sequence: TGTGCCAGCAGCTACGACGGACTAGCGGGAGGACACGAGCAGTACTTC.

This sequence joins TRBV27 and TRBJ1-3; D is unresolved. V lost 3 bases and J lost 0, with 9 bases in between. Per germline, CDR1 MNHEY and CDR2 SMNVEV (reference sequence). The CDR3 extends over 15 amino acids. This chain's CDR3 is CASSLVGSSGNTIYF. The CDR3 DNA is TGTGCCAGCAGTTTGGTGGGATCCTCTGGAAACACCATATATTTT.

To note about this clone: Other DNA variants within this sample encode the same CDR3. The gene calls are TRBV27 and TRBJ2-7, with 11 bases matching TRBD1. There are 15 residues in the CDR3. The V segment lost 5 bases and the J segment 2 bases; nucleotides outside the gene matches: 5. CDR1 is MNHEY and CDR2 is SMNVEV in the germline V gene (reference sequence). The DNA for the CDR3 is TGTGCCAGCAGTCCCGGGACAGGGGGGGCCTACGAGCAGTACTTC. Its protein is CASSPGTGGAYEQYF.

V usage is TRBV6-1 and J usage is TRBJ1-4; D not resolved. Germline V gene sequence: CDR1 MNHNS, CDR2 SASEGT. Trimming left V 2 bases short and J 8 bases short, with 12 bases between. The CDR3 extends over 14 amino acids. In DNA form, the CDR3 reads TGTGCCAGCAGTGAACCCCAAGTAAGAGAAAAACTGTTTTTT. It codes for CASSEPQVREKLFF.

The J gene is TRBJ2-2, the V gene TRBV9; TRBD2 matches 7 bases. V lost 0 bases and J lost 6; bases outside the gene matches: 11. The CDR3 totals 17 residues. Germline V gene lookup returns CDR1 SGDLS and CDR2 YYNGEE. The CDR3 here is CASSVGEAGDFPGELFF. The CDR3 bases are TGTGCCAGCAGCGTAGGGGAGGCGGGAGATTTTCCCGGGGAGCTGTTTTTT. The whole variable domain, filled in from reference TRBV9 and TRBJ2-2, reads DSGVTQTPKHLITATGQRVTLRCSPRSGDLSVYWYQQSLDQGLQFLIQYYNGEERAKGNILERFSAQQFPDLHSELNLSSLELGDSALYFCASSVGEAGDFPGELFFGEGSRLTVL.

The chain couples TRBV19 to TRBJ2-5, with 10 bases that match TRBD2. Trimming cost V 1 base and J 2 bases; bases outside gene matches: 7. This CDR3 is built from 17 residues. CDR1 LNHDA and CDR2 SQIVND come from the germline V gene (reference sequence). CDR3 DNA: TGTGCCAGTAGTATAGTCCTAGCGGGAGTTTTGCAAGAGACCCAGTACTTC. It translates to CASSIVLAGVLQETQYF.

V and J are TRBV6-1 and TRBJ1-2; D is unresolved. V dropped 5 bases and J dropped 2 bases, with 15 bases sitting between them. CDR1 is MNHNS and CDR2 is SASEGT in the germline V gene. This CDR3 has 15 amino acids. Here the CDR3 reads CASSTGLLGNYGYTF. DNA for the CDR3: TGTGCCAGCAGTACTGGACTTCTAGGGAACTATGGCTACACCTTC.

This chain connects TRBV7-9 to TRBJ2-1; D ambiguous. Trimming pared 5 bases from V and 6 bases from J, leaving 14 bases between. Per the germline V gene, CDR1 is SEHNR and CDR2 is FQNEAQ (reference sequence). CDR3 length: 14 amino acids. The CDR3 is CASSPRTASNEQFF. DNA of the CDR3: TGTGCCAGCAGCCCCCGGACGGCGAGCAATGAGCAGTTCTTC. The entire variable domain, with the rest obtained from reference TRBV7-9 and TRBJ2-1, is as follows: DTGVSQNPRHKITKRGQNVTFRCDPISEHNRLYWYRQTLGQGPEFLTYFQNEAQLEKSRLLSDRFSAERPKGSFSTLEIQRTEQGDSAMYLCASSPRTASNEQFFGPGTRLTVL.

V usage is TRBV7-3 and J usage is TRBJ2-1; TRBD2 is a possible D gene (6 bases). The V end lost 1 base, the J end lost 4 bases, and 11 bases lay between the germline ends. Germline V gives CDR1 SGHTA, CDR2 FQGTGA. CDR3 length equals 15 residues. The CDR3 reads CASSLIPGGYNEQFF. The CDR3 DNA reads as TGTGCCAGCAGCTTAATACCTGGGGGGTACAATGAGCAGTTCTTC.

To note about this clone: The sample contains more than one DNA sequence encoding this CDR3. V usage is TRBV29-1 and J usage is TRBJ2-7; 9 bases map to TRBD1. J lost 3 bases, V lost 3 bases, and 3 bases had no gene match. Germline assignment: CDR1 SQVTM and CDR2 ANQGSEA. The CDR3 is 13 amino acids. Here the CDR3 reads CSVDLGQGYEQYF. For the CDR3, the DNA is TGCAGCGTTGACTTGGGACAGGGCTACGAGCAGTACTTC.

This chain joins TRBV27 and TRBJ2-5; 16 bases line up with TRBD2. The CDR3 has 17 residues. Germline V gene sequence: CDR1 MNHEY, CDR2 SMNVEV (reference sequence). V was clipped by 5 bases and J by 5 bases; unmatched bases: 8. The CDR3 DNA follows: TGTGCCAGCAGTCTCGGGACTAGCGGGGGGGCCTGGGAGACCCAGTACTTC. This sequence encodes CASSLGTSGGAWETQYF.

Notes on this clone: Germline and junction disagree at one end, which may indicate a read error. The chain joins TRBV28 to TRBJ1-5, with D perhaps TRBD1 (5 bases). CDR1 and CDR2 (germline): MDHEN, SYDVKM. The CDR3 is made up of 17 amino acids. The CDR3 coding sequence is TGTGCCAGCAGTATTCACCTCGGGGGACTTAGCGATCAGCCCCAGCATTTT. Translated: CASSIHLGGLSDQPQHF. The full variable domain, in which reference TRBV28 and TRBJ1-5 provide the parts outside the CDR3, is DVKVTQSSRYLVKRTGEKVFLECVQDMDHENMFWYRQDPGLGLRLIYFSYDVKMKEKGDIPEGYSVSREKKERFSLILESASTNQTSMYLCASSIHLGGLSDQPQHFGDGTRLSIL.